The 15 T cell receptor beta chains listed next were all sequenced from one sample in a study of blood T cell repertoires in COVID-19. Clones were read by immunoSEQ multiplex PCR, and TCRdb kept only the in-frame ones, dropping some. The table has 25,000 to 30,000 clones, less than 80% seen once. The sample was peripheral blood. These receptor sequences come from a man aged 65 to 79 with acute or convalescent COVID-19.

Only one count was recorded for this clone. The V call is TRBV2, the J call TRBJ1-1; the match to TRBD1 covers 9 bases. CDR3 length: 15 residues. Germline V lookup: CDR1 SNHLY, CDR2 FYNNEI. V shed 6 bases and J 5 bases; nucleotides not matched to a gene: 10. The CDR3 here is CASRRKGQGATEAFF. CDR3 in DNA: TGTGCCAGCAGGCGAAAGGGACAGGGTGCGACTGAAGCTTTCTTT.

V usage is TRBV27 and J usage is TRBJ2-7; 7 nucleotides align to TRBD2. V gave up 5 bases and J gave up 0 bases; unmatched junction bases: 7. CDR3 length: 15 amino acids. Germline loops: CDR1 MNHEY, CDR2 SMNVEV (reference sequence). CDR3 amino acids: CASSAKAGISYEQYF. The CDR3 nucleotides are TGTGCCAGCAGTGCTAAAGCGGGGATCTCCTACGAGCAGTACTTC.

The chain recombines TRBV4-3 with TRBJ2-2; 11 bases map to TRBD2. With V trimmed by 4 bases and J by 4 bases, 5 bases remained unmatched. The CDR3 covers 16 residues. Germline V lookup: CDR1 LGHNA, CDR2 YSLEER. CDR3 amino acids: CASSLLAGGVTGELFF. In DNA, the CDR3 is TGCGCCAGCAGCCTTTTAGCGGGGGGGGTCACCGGGGAGCTGTTTTTT.

The chain recombines TRBV18 with TRBJ1-3, with TRBD1 matching over 7 bases. The germline V gene has CDR1 KGHSH and CDR2 LQKENI. The CDR3 consists of 20 residues. With 3 bases clipped from V and 0 bases from J, the junction kept 17 bases outside the gene matches. The DNA for the CDR3 is TGTGCCAGCTCACCGCAACCTCAGGGGGGCAGGCCTCGCTCTGGAAACACCATATATTTT. It encodes CASSPQPQGGRPRSGNTIYF.

The chain links TRBV18 to TRBJ2-5, with TRBD2 matching over 12 bases. The germline CDR1 and CDR2 sequences are KGHSH and LQKENI. Trimming at V came to 0 bases and at J to 6 bases, leaving 11 bases not matched to a gene. The CDR3 extends over 18 amino acids. CDR3 nucleotides: TGTGCCAGCTCACCACCTGTGACGGCTAGCGGGGGGGCAAAGACCCAGTACTTC. Its protein is CASSPPVTASGGAKTQYF.

The gene calls are TRBV9 and TRBJ1-6, with no clear D. The CDR3 is 13 residues long. Trimming stripped 4 bases from V and 9 bases from J, with 11 bases between. Germline assignment: CDR1 SGDLS and CDR2 YYNGEE. The CDR3 is CASSPDGFSPLHF. CDR3 bases: TGTGCCAGCAGCCCCGACGGGTTTTCACCCCTCCACTTT.

J is TRBJ2-7 and V is TRBV11-1; D perhaps matches TRBD2 (6 bases). CDR1 SGHAT and CDR2 FQDESV come from the germline V gene (reference sequence). The CDR3 has 13 amino acids. Trimming pared 1 base from V and 6 bases from J, leaving 10 bases between. The CDR3 bases are TGTGCCAGCAGCTTAGTCGGAGGGTCCGAGCAGTACTTC. Translating gives CASSLVGGSEQYF.

This rearrangement joins TRBV9 to TRBJ1-2; 9 positions agree with TRBD1. CDR1 is SGDLS, CDR2 YYNGEE, per germline. After removal of 4 bases from V and 6 bases from J, the junction contained 10 bases not matched to a gene. This CDR3 comprises 15 residues. CDR3 amino acids: CASSPRRTGGDGYTF. For the CDR3, the DNA is TGTGCCAGCAGCCCGCGCCGTACAGGGGGCGATGGCTACACCTTC.

The V and J genes are TRBV5-8 and TRBJ2-7; TRBD2 matches 7 bases. Germline CDR1 and CDR2: SGHTS and YDEGEE. CDR3 length: 15 residues. With 3 bases clipped from V and 4 bases from J, the junction kept 10 bases outside the gene matches. In DNA, the CDR3 is TGTGCCAGCAGCTACGTACGGGGGGAAAGGTACGAGCAGTACTTC. Translating it yields CASSYVRGERYEQYF.

This clone has a handful of counts. The chain has TRBV6-2 or TRBV6-3 and TRBJ2-7, with D possibly TRBD1 on 6 matching bases. This CDR3 is built from 13 residues. The germline V gene has CDR1 MNHEY and CDR2 SVGEGT. V lost 1 base and J lost 5, with 9 bases in between. CDR3 sequence: CASSYYRVDEQYF. The CDR3 DNA is TGTGCCAGCAGTTACTACAGGGTCGACGAGCAGTACTTC.

This chain connects TRBV7-2 to TRBJ2-6; no firm D call. Deletions cut 5 bases from V and 4 bases from J, with 6 bases between. Germline V CDR1 and CDR2: SGHTA, FQGNSA. This CDR3 contains 13 residues. The CDR3 sequence is CASSPSGANVLTF. Written as DNA, the CDR3 is TGTGCCAGCAGCCCATCCGGGGCCAACGTCCTGACTTTC.

The DNA for the CDR3 is TGTGCCTGGACGGGAAAGGGGGCTCGGGAGCAGTACTTC. Residues: CAWTGKGAREQYF. The rearrangement uses TRBV30 and TRBJ2-7; TRBD1 aligns across 7 bases. V was clipped by 4 bases and J by 7 bases; unmatched bases: 10. CDR1 and CDR2 (germline): GTSNPN, SVGIG (reference sequence). This CDR3 contains 13 residues.

This rearrangement joins TRBV28 to TRBJ2-7; 7 bases fit TRBD2. CDR3 size: 15 residues. The ends lost 2 bases at V and 2 bases at J; junction bases unmatched: 6. Germline V CDR1 and CDR2: MDHEN, SYDVKM. The chain's CDR3 is CASSLKSGATYEQYF. For the CDR3, the DNA is TGTGCCAGCAGTTTAAAAAGCGGGGCTACCTACGAGCAGTACTTC. Based on the CDR3 plus reference TRBV28 and TRBJ2-7, the full variable domain is DVKVTQSSRYLVKRTGEKVFLECVQDMDHENMFWYRQDPGLGLRLIYFSYDVKMKEKGDIPEGYSVSREKKERFSLILESASTNQTSMYLCASSLKSGATYEQYFGPGTRLTVT.

The chain has TRBV7-3 and TRBJ2-5; 15 nucleotides align to TRBD2. V was pared by 5 bases and J by 0 bases, with 10 bases of the junction left unmatched. CDR1 and CDR2 (germline): SGHTA, FQGTGA. This CDR3 region has 19 residues. Written as DNA, the CDR3 is TGTGCCAGCAGCCTAAGGTCCGGGACTAGCGGGGGGTACCAAGAGACCCAGTACTTC. This encodes CASSLRSGTSGGYQETQYF.

The chain combines TRBV19 with TRBJ2-3; 9 bases are shared with TRBD1. Germline V gene sequence: CDR1 LNHDA, CDR2 SQIVND (reference sequence). The CDR3 has 15 amino acids. V lost 5 bases and J lost 7; bases outside the gene matches: 10. The CDR3 loop reads CASSSGQGPPNTQYF. CDR3 sequence (DNA): TGTGCCAGTAGTTCGGGACAGGGCCCACCGAATACGCAGTATTTT.